These T cell receptor beta chains were read from a single sample in a study of blood T cells in healthy people across ages. Each CDR3 protein gets one entry after TCRdb re-called the 5' RACE reads with MiXCR. The top ten clones hold 22% of a sample with approximately 850,000 distinct CDR3 sequences, 58% of them seen once. The source material was blood. These receptors were obtained from a man aged 30-40 years in good health. The CDR3 runs from the conserved cysteine through the conserved F or W. The order of the fields is J gene, clone size, V gene, CDR3 protein. Not all rows give a size; the values are once, few, many and, for expanded clones, a class.

J: TRBJ2-3
size: -
V: TRBV7-3
CDR3: CASSLTGPQPQYF

J: TRBJ1-1
size: -
V: TRBV27
CDR3: CASSAGTGVSTEAFF

J: TRBJ2-3
size: -
V: TRBV14
CDR3: CASSQLWEPERPDTQYF

J: TRBJ2-7
size: -
V: TRBV20-1
CDR3: CSARDPMAGAYEQYF

J: TRBJ2-3
size: -
V: TRBV3-1
CDR3: CASSLMMPDTQYF

J: -
size: -
V: TRBV13
CDR3: CASSSSRQGTYEQYF

J: TRBJ2-7
size: -
V: TRBV15
CDR3: CATSRDRDEQYF

J: TRBJ2-7
size: few
V: TRBV4-3
CDR3: CASSQDPHRGTYEQYF

J: TRBJ2-7
size: few
V: TRBV5-1
CDR3: CASSHGQGVPYEQYF

J: TRBJ2-7
size: -
V: TRBV20-1
CDR3: CSARDLLAVSYEQYF

J: TRBJ2-6
size: -
V: TRBV9
CDR3: CASSPTGGANVLTF

J: TRBJ2-1
size: few
V: TRBV2
CDR3: CASASRSGGVREQFF

J: TRBJ2-7
size: few
V: TRBV11-2
CDR3: CASSFRQGQDEQYF

J: TRBJ2-3
size: -
V: TRBV5-5
CDR3: CASSFRGSGLSTDTQYF

J: TRBJ2-5
size: -
V: TRBV20-1
CDR3: CSAKGQKETQYF

J: TRBJ2-3
size: few
V: TRBV24-1
CDR3: CATSDAGLTFTDTQYF

J: TRBJ1-3
size: -
V: TRBV28
CDR3: CASSTGFSGNTIYF

J: TRBJ2-1
size: few
V: TRBV30
CDR3: CAGLAGVSNEQFF

J: TRBJ2-3
size: -
V: TRBV20-1
CDR3: CSAIAGAPYTQYF

J: TRBJ2-3
size: -
V: TRBV4-2
CDR3: CASTLKVGASDTQYF

J: TRBJ2-6
size: few
V: TRBV7-8
CDR3: CAGGLAGPGANVLTF

J: TRBJ2-7
size: -
V: TRBV20-1
CDR3: CSASGDRDYEQYF

J: TRBJ2-4
size: -
V: TRBV11-2
CDR3: CASRPASLLAKNIQYF

J: TRBJ1-2
size: few
V: TRBV7-2
CDR3: CASSSNLGASDRYGYTF

J: TRBJ1-5
size: few
V: TRBV4-1
CDR3: CASSQEWGDRGNNQPQHF

J: TRBJ1-2
size: -
V: TRBV29-1
CDR3: CSVQPVSPGTGFGYTF

J: TRBJ2-3
size: -
V: TRBV6-2/TRBV6-3
CDR3: CASSSRTSGSPDTQYF

J: TRBJ2-1
size: many
V: TRBV4-3
CDR3: CASSQEGTENNEQFF

J: TRBJ1-5
size: -
V: TRBV28
CDR3: CASSSDQPPHF

J: TRBJ1-2
size: -
V: TRBV29-1
CDR3: CSVEEQASGYTF

J: TRBJ2-5
size: -
V: TRBV6-2/TRBV6-3
CDR3: CASLAGAQETQYF

J: TRBJ1-2
size: -
V: TRBV7-8
CDR3: CASSQGFSGYTF

J: TRBJ2-2
size: few
V: TRBV7-9
CDR3: CASSFSRGRTGELFF

J: TRBJ2-5
size: -
V: TRBV20-1
CDR3: CSASEAGAYQRRYQETQYF

J: TRBJ2-1
size: -
V: TRBV20-1
CDR3: CGAPGLPNEQFF

J: TRBJ1-2
size: -
V: TRBV5-1
CDR3: CASSFTGSSKNYGYTF

J: TRBJ2-7
size: -
V: TRBV10-2
CDR3: CASVSGGTYEQYF

J: TRBJ2-3
size: -
V: TRBV20-1
CDR3: CSASGGPNTDTQYF

J: TRBJ2-1
size: few
V: TRBV20-1
CDR3: CSAPHGQGGNEQFF

J: TRBJ2-1
size: few
V: TRBV11-1
CDR3: CATRPTGLAVNEQFF

J: TRBJ2-4
size: -
V: TRBV12-3/TRBV12-4
CDR3: CASSFVGHFRIGPLAKNIQYF

J: TRBJ2-7
size: -
V: TRBV5-1
CDR3: CASSFLGSDYEQYF

J: TRBJ1-1
size: -
V: TRBV12-3/TRBV12-4
CDR3: CASTLGQGVSPNTEAFF

J: TRBJ2-5
size: few
V: TRBV7-8
CDR3: CASSSGEQETQYF

J: TRBJ1-2
size: few
V: TRBV7-2
CDR3: CASSPTALVRGYTF

J: TRBJ1-5
size: -
V: TRBV6-5
CDR3: CASRPDRDNQPQHF

J: TRBJ1-6
size: -
V: TRBV28
CDR3: CASILGGALRADSPLHF

J: TRBJ2-1
size: -
V: TRBV15
CDR3: CATSSLAGGYNEQFF

J: TRBJ2-7
size: once
V: TRBV28
CDR3: CASADGALREQYF

J: TRBJ2-3
size: -
V: TRBV12-3/TRBV12-4
CDR3: CASTPGGPSTDTQYF

J: TRBJ2-7
size: -
V: TRBV30
CDR3: CAWSTAGESSYEQYF

J: TRBJ2-3
size: -
V: TRBV15
CDR3: CATSREGGGDTQYF

J: TRBJ2-6
size: -
V: TRBV7-2
CDR3: CASSLGWVTGANVLTF

J: TRBJ2-1
size: -
V: TRBV4-1
CDR3: CASSLYHTSGSYNEQFF

J: TRBJ1-2
size: -
V: TRBV20-1
CDR3: CSARKQGYGYTF

J: -
size: -
V: TRBV3-1
CDR3: CASSQDRQFHEQYF